The clone carrying this T cell receptor beta chain was seen just once. This sample was taken from a study of blood T cell repertoires in COVID-19. In the study overall: Sites across the United States, Italy and Spain contributed samples from acute and convalescent COVID-19.

Germline values: CDR1 SGHRS, CDR2 YFSETQ. The CDR3 spans 14 residues. Losses at the gene ends were 3 bases for V and 7 bases for J; bases not matched to a gene: 4. Profiled with immunoSEQ multiplex PCR; TCRdb holds only in-frame clones, not every one. The sample lists some 65,000 clones, less than 95% seen once, with under 0.65% in the top ten. The source is a man in his forties or fifties with COVID-19, enrolled during active disease. This chain links TRBV5-1 with TRBJ2-4, with 10 bases aligning to TRBD1. Sample: peripheral blood. The CDR3 coding sequence is TGCGCCAGCAGCTGGGACAGGGGTGGGAACATTCAGTACTTC. Translating gives CASSWDRGGNIQYF.